The sequence of this T cell receptor (beta chain) was determined in a study of blood T cell repertoires in COVID-19. The CDR3 has 19 residues. Germline values: CDR1 SEHNR, CDR2 FQNEAQ (reference sequence). Trimming cost V 4 bases and J 2 bases; bases outside gene matches: 15. Generated by immunoSEQ multiplex PCR, the TCRdb table keeps only in-frame clones and is missing some. Here the sample spans 35,000 to 40,000 clones, about 84% being singletons. This clone was observed a single time. The sequenced sample was peripheral blood. This clonotype was sampled from a man older than 75 with active or convalescent COVID-19. This chain uses TRBV7-9 with TRBJ2-3, with 10 bases aligning to TRBD1. The CDR3 coding sequence is TGTGCCAGCAGCTCCCGGGACAGGGGTTTACGGGGACTCACAGATACGCAGTATTTT. It is translated as CASSSRDRGLRGLTDTQYF.